The 24 T cell receptor beta chains presented below share a single source sample, sequenced in a study of regulatory T cells in long-lasting Graves disease. Stated time point: persistent/refractory GD, antithyroid drugs over 5 years with positive TRAb. The TCR library was prepared using RNA isolated from PBMCs. According to the study, TCR beta libraries were built with iRepertoire HTBI primers and CDR3-region Arm-PCR. A single record per CDR3 protein comes from TCRdb applying MiXCR to the multiplex PCR reads. This table has 400,000 to 600,000 distinct CDR3 sequences, roughly 21% appearing once. Material: peripheral blood mononuclear cells (PBMCs), obtained when the disease was refractory, from a patient treated with antithyroid drugs. The receptors shown here come from a female donor with Graves disease.

This clonotype was counted between two and nine times. The rearrangement joins TRBV7-9 to TRBJ2-7; 10 nucleotides line up with TRBD1. This CDR3 is built from 12 residues. V lost 6 bases and J lost 6; bases outside the gene matches: 2. The germline CDR1 and CDR2 sequences are SEHNR and FQNEAQ (reference sequence). The CDR3 loop is CASRRTGGEQYF. The CDR3 DNA reads TGTGCCAGCAGGCGGACAGGGGGCGAGCAGTACTTC. Full variable domain (missing parts from reference TRBV7-9 and TRBJ2-7): DTGVSQNPRHKITKRGQNVTFRCDPISEHNRLYWYRQTLGQGPEFLTYFQNEAQLEKSRLLSDRFSAERPKGSFSTLEIQRTEQGDSAMYLCASRRTGGEQYFGPGTRLTVT.

The V call is TRBV6-9, the J call TRBJ2-7; D is undetermined. Germline V gene sequence: CDR1 MNHGY, CDR2 SVAAGI. This CDR3 has 14 amino acids. Between the trimmed V and J ends, which lost 3 bases and 0 bases, there was a span of 9 bases. CDR3 sequence: CASSYNALSYEQYF. The CDR3 DNA follows: TGTGCCAGCAGTTACAATGCCCTCTCCTACGAGCAGTACTTC.

At least ten counts were recorded for this clonotype. The gene calls are TRBV7-8 and TRBJ2-5, with D maybe TRBD2 (5 bases). Germline lookup yields CDR1 SGHVS and CDR2 FQNEAQ. V shed 0 bases and J shed 5 bases, with 16 bases lying between them. This CDR3 is 16 amino acids long. The CDR3 here is CASSLARLAYRETQYF. The DNA for the CDR3 is TGTGCCAGCAGCTTAGCGCGGCTAGCTTATCGGGAGACCCAGTACTTC.

The chain couples TRBV24-1 to TRBJ2-7, with TRBD1 as a possible D gene (6 bases). Trimming stripped 10 bases from V and 1 base from J, with 13 bases between. This CDR3 spans 13 amino acids. Per the germline V gene, CDR1 is KGHDR and CDR2 is SFDVKD. The CDR3 loop is CATQGGPSYEQYF. In nucleotides, the CDR3 is TGTGCCACGCAAGGGGGACCTTCCTACGAGCAGTACTTC.

This clonotype was detected ten times or more. The rearrangement links TRBV15 to TRBJ2-5, with D unclear. This CDR3 comprises 13 residues. Germline V gives CDR1 LNHNV, CDR2 YYDKDF (reference sequence). The ends were cut back, 0 bases at V and 3 bases at J, with 5 bases in the middle. DNA of the CDR3: TGTGCCACCAGCAGAGAATCGGAAGAGACCCAGTACTTC. Encoded protein: CATSRESEETQYF.

Only a few counts were recorded for this clonotype. A much larger clone differs by one base, so this may be a read error. The chain is built from TRBV29-1 and TRBJ2-5; D is unclear. Germline CDR1 reads SQVTM; CDR2 reads ANQGSEA. CDR3 length: 13 amino acids. For the CDR3, the DNA is TGCAACGTTGATGTGGGTCCCGGGCAGACCCAGTACTTC. This sequence encodes CNVDVGPGQTQYF. Full variable domain (remainder filled in from reference TRBV29-1 and TRBJ2-5): SAVISQKPSRDICQRGTSLTIQCQVDSQVTMMFWYRQQPGQSLTLIATANQGSEATYESGFVIDKFPISRPNLTFSTLTVSNMSPEDSSIYLCNVDVGPGQTQYFGPGTRLLVL.

Many counts were recorded for this clonotype. V is TRBV28 and J is TRBJ1-1, with 7 positions matching TRBD1. In germline, CDR1 is MDHEN, CDR2 SYDVKM. This CDR3 comprises 13 residues. Germline trimming cut 8 bases from V and 8 bases from J; bases unmatched to any gene: 11. CDR3 sequence (DNA): TGTGCCAGCGTAATGACAGGGCTATTGGAAGCTTTCTTT. The encoded protein is CASVMTGLLEAFF. Together with reference TRBV28 and TRBJ1-1, the CDR3 gives the full variable domain: DVKVTQSSRYLVKRTGEKVFLECVQDMDHENMFWYRQDPGLGLRLIYFSYDVKMKEKGDIPEGYSVSREKKERFSLILESASTNQTSMYLCASVMTGLLEAFFGQGTRLTVV.

This clonotype showed up just once. The CDR3 region is CASSLEEGELFF. The CDR3 DNA follows: TGTGCCAGCAGCTTAGAAGAGGGGGAGCTGTTTTTT. The J gene is TRBJ2-2, the V gene TRBV7-9; D uncertain. The germline CDR1 and CDR2 sequences are SEHNR and FQNEAQ (reference sequence). Trimming removed 1 base from V and 8 bases from J, with 5 bases in between. The CDR3 covers 12 residues. Filled out from reference TRBV7-9 and TRBJ2-2, the complete variable domain reads DTGVSQNPRHKITKRGQNVTFRCDPISEHNRLYWYRQTLGQGPEFLTYFQNEAQLEKSRLLSDRFSAERPKGSFSTLEIQRTEQGDSAMYLCASSLEEGELFFGEGSRLTVL.

This clonotype was observed a handful of times. The chain links TRBV29-1 to TRBJ2-5; D call uncertain. The CDR3 is 11 residues long. V lost 8 bases, J lost 2 bases, and 9 bases lay in between. In germline, CDR1 is SQVTM, CDR2 ANQGSEA. CDR3 sequence (DNA): TGCAGCTTTTATAGTCAAGAGACCCAGTACTTC. Its protein is CSFYSQETQYF.

This clonotype was observed a few times. V is TRBV24-1 and J is TRBJ2-2; D might be TRBD2 (6 bases). Germline V gene data show CDR1 as KGHDR and CDR2 as SFDVKD. V was pared by 4 bases and J by 1 base, with 18 bases between. The CDR3 runs 18 residues. The CDR3 DNA sequence: TGTGCCACCAGTGACCCGGAGGGTGAGAACCTGAACACCGGGGAGCTGTTTTTT. Its protein is CATSDPEGENLNTGELFF.

This clonotype was observed a handful of times. This chain uses TRBV5-8 with TRBJ2-7, with D possibly being TRBD2 (5 bases). The ends were cut back, 8 bases at V and 1 base at J, with 25 bases in the middle. Germline-derived CDR1 and CDR2 are SGHTS and YDEGEE. The CDR3 totals 17 residues. CDR3 protein: CASSTTTSSGLSYEQYF. DNA of the CDR3: TGTGCCAGTAGCACCACCACTAGTTCCGGGCTTTCCTACGAGCAGTACTTC.

With respect to this clonotype: A clone one base away is much larger, so this may be a read error. This rearrangement joins TRBV28 to TRBJ1-2; no firm D call. This CDR3 has 15 residues. Germline V gives CDR1 MDHEN, CDR2 SYDVKM. DNA for the CDR3: TGTGCCGGCAGTTGGGGATTTGGCAGCCATGGTGGCTACACCTTC. As protein: CAGSWGFGSHGGYTF.

This clonotype was observed a handful of times. The V and J genes are TRBV11-3 and TRBJ2-2, with 8 bases lining up with TRBD1. The germline CDR1 and CDR2 sequences are SGHNT and YENEEA. The V segment lost 8 bases and the J segment 2 bases; nucleotides outside the gene matches: 10. This CDR3 region has 16 residues. CDR3 residues: CASHDRGSHNTGELFF. CDR3 in DNA: TGTGCCAGCCATGACAGGGGCTCTCACAACACCGGGGAGCTGTTTTTT.

This clonotype was seen more than once but under ten times. This sequence joins TRBV5-1 and TRBJ2-5; D remains unclear. V lost 4 bases and J lost 2, with 9 bases in between. CDR1 is SGHRS and CDR2 is YFSETQ in the germline V gene. The CDR3 has 13 amino acids. In nucleotides, the CDR3 is TGCGCCAGCAGCCCACTCAATCAAGAGACCCAGTACTTC. Translation gives CASSPLNQETQYF.

This clonotype has only a few counts. This rearrangement joins TRBV6-1 to TRBJ1-5; a possible D gene is TRBD1 (6 bases). The CDR3 sequence is 12 residues long. Per the germline V gene, CDR1 is MNHNS and CDR2 is SASEGT. The V end lost 10 bases, the J end lost 9 bases, and 16 bases lay between the germline ends. The CDR3 DNA reads as TGTGCCACCGGGTTCGGGGGGGCGCCCCAGCATTTT. Protein product: CATGFGGAPQHF.

The chain has TRBV5-1 and TRBJ2-7, with D possibly TRBD1 on 6 matching bases. Trimming removed 0 bases from V and 4 bases from J, with 14 bases in between. The CDR3 has 15 residues. The germline V gene has CDR1 SGHRS and CDR2 YFSETQ. The CDR3 sequence is CASSLAEAGVYEQYF. The CDR3 DNA sequence: TGCGCCAGCAGCTTGGCGGAGGCAGGGGTATACGAGCAGTACTTC.

The rearrangement uses TRBV7-9 and TRBJ1-2; no reliable D call. CDR1 SEHNR and CDR2 FQNEAQ come from the germline V gene (reference sequence). V dropped 6 bases and J dropped 5 bases, with 16 bases sitting between them. This CDR3 comprises 14 residues. CDR3: CASRPTGPSYGYTF. The CDR3 DNA follows: TGTGCCAGCAGGCCGACCGGGCCCTCTTATGGCTACACCTTC.

The chain recombines TRBV14 with TRBJ2-7; 7 bases line up with TRBD2. Trimming took 0 bases from V and 1 from J; bases not matched to a gene: 9. Germline V gene data show CDR1 as SGHDN and CDR2 as FVKESK. The CDR3 sequence is 17 residues long. CDR3 loop: CASSQEPWRETSYEQYF. The DNA of the CDR3 is TGTGCCAGCAGCCAAGAACCGTGGCGGGAGACTTCCTACGAGCAGTACTTC.

This clonotype has at least ten counts. This chain connects TRBV12-3 or TRBV12-4 to TRBJ2-6, with D possibly matching TRBD2 (5 bases). The CDR3 contains 16 residues. V was cut by 7 bases and J by 0 bases, with 13 bases left in between. In nucleotides, the CDR3 is TGTGCCAGCACCCTCTCGGGGTCCTCTGGGGCCAACGTCCTGACTTTC. The encoded protein is CASTLSGSSGANVLTF.

This clonotype has a count of ten or more. The chain joins TRBV28 to TRBJ2-7; possibly TRBD2 for D (7 bases). V was cut by 8 bases and J by 5 bases, with 16 bases left in between. Germline-derived CDR1 and CDR2 are MDHEN and SYDVKM. This CDR3 is built from 13 residues. The CDR3: CASVGGQTDEQYF. The CDR3 bases are TGTGCCAGCGTGGGGGGGCAAACTGACGAGCAGTACTTC.

Comment on this clonotype: Since a much larger clone is just one base distant, this may be a read error. J is TRBJ2-7 and V is TRBV4-1; 7 nucleotides line up with TRBD1. The CDR3 length is 15 residues. J was trimmed by 6 bases and V by 2 bases; bases with no gene match: 10. The germline V gene encodes CDR1 MGHRA and CDR2 YSYEKL. The DNA for the CDR3 is TGCGCCAGCAGCCAATGGGACAGCAGAAATAGCGAGCAGTACTTC. It specifies CASSQWDSRNSEQYF.

The gene calls are TRBV28 and TRBJ2-3, with D tentatively TRBD1 or TRBD2 (5 bases each). Germline CDR1 reads MDHEN; CDR2 reads SYDVKM. The CDR3 extends over 15 amino acids. V was trimmed by 7 bases and J by 3 bases, leaving 17 bases between them. CDR3 DNA sequence: TGTGCCAGCACCCCCTTATCCAGGGAGACAGATACGCAGTATTTT. Amino acids: CASTPLSRETDTQYF.

The rearrangement uses TRBV6-2 or TRBV6-3 and TRBJ2-3; 8 bases are a match to TRBD2. Germline V gives CDR1 MNHEY, CDR2 SVGEGT. The CDR3 is 15 amino acids. The V and J ends lost 6 bases and 4 bases, in that order; junction bases with no gene match: 9. CDR3 region: CASSPLSGEADTQYF. The CDR3 nucleotides are TGTGCCAGCAGCCCCCTTAGCGGGGAGGCAGATACGCAGTATTTT.

The chain employs TRBV4-3 and TRBJ2-7; unclear D gene. CDR1 is LGHNA, CDR2 YSLEER, per germline. This CDR3 contains 14 residues. Trimming removed 1 base from V and 2 bases from J, with 9 bases in between. The CDR3 coding sequence is TGCGCCAGCAGCCAAGGTTTGGGGACCTACGAGCAGTACTTC. It translates to CASSQGLGTYEQYF.